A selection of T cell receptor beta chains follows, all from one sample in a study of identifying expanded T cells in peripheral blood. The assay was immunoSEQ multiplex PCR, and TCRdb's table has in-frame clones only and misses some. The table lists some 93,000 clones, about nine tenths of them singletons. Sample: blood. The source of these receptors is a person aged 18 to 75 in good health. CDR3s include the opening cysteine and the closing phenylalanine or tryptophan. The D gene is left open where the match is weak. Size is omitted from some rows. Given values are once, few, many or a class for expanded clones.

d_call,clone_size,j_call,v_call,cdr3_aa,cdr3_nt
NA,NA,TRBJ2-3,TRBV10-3,CAIKGGAGSTDTQYF,TGTGCCATCAAGGGCGGGGCGGGGAGCACAGATACGCAGTATTTT
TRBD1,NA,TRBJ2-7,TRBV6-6,CASNDRGRGYEQYF,TGTGCCAGCAACGACAGGGGGCGCGGATACGAGCAGTACTTC
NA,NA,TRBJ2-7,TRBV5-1,CASSGAEAYEQYF,TGCGCCAGCTCTGGGGCAGAAGCCTACGAGCAGTACTTC
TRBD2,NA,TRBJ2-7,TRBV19,CASTTTSGGPPYF,TGTGCCAGCACAACCACTAGCGGGGGACCGCCGTACTTC
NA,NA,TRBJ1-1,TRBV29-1,CSVDRGEMANTEAFF,TGCAGCGTTGATCGGGGCGAGATGGCGAACACTGAAGCTTTCTTT
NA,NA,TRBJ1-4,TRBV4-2,CASSQDGQTNEKLFF,TGTGCCAGCAGCCAAGATGGGCAGACGAATGAAAAACTGTTTTTT
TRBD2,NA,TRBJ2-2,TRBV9,CASSVVSGSLGTGELFF,TGTGCCAGCAGCGTTGTTAGCGGGAGCCTCGGCACCGGGGAGCTGTTTTTT
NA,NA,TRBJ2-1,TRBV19,CASRIQGGDEQFF,TGTGCCAGTAGGATACAGGGAGGCGATGAGCAGTTCTTC
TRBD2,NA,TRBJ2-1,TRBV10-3,CAISELTSGRAEQFF,TGTGCCATCAGTGAGCTGACTAGCGGGAGAGCGGAGCAGTTCTTC
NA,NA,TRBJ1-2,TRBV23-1,CASSQSAAPRF,TGCGCCAGCAGTCAATCAGCAGCCCCTAGGTTC
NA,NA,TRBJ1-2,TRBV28,CASSTSRKSYGYTF,TGTGCCAGCAGTACCTCGCGGAAATCCTATGGCTACACCTTC
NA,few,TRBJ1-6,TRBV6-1,CASSRPNEDTADF,TGTGCCAGCAGCCGGCCTAACGAGGACACCGCAGACTTT
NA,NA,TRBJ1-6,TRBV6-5,CASSYGDLNSPLHF,TGTGCCAGCAGTTACGGGGACCTTAATTCACCCCTCCACTTT
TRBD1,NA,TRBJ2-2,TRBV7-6,CASSLAGDRANTGELFF,TGTGCCAGCAGCTTAGCTGGGGACAGGGCAAACACCGGGGAGCTGTTTTTT
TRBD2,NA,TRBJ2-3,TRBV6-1,CASGEGRATDTQYF,TGTGCCAGCGGGGAGGGGCGGGCCACAGATACGCAGTATTTT
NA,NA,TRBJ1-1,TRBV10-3,CAISNYQGLDTEAFF,TGTGCCATCAGCAATTATCAGGGTCTGGACACTGAAGCTTTCTTT
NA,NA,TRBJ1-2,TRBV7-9,CASSFSDRNYGYTF,TGTGCCAGCAGCTTCTCCGACAGAAACTATGGCTACACCTTC
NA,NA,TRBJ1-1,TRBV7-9,CASSLVGGMDTEAFF,TGTGCCAGCAGCTTAGTGGGGGGAATGGACACTGAAGCTTTCTTT
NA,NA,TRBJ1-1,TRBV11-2,CASSLGAGSEAFF,TGTGCCAGCAGCTTAGGGGCGGGTTCTGAAGCTTTCTTT
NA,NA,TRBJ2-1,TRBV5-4,CASSSPSSYNEQFF,TGTGCCAGCAGCTCCCCAAGCTCCTACAATGAGCAGTTCTTC
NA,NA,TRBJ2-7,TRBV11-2,CASSLAGPSYEQYF,TGTGCCAGCAGCTTAGCGGGTCCCTCCTACGAGCAGTACTTC
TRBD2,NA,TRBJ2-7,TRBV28,CASIPAGGPYEQYF,TGTGCCAGCATCCCGGCGGGAGGGCCGTACGAGCAGTACTTC
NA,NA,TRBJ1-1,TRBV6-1,CASGGNGVDNTEAFF,TGTGCCAGCGGCGGAAACGGAGTCGACAACACTGAAGCTTTCTTT
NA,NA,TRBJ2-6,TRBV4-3,CASSQDAAGANVLTF,TGCGCCAGCAGCCAAGACGCGGCTGGGGCCAACGTCCTGACTTTC
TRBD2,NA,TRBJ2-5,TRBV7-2,CASSSGGGAAWTQYF,TGTGCCAGCAGCTCCGGGGGGGGTGCCGCGTGGACCCAGTACTTC
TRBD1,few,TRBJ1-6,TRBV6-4,CASSEGTDNSPLHF,TGTGCCAGCAGTGAGGGGACAGACAATTCACCCCTCCACTTT
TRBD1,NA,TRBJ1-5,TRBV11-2,CASSFPDRAFQPQHF,TGTGCCAGCAGCTTCCCGGACAGGGCGTTTCAGCCCCAGCATTTT
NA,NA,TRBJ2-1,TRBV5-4,CASSLVMGGQEFF,TGTGCCAGCAGCTTGGTTATGGGGGGGCAAGAGTTCTTC
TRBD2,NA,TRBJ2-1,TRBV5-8,CASSFISGAYNEQFF,TGTGCCAGCAGTTTTATAAGCGGGGCTTACAATGAGCAGTTCTTC
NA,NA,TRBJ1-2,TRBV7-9,CASSSTETRANYGYTF,TGTGCCAGCAGCTCCACCGAGACGCGAGCTAACTATGGCTACACCTTC
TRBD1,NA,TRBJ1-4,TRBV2,CASSLEGQGLEKLFF,TGTGCCAGCAGTTTAGAGGGACAGGGCTTGGAAAAACTGTTTTTT
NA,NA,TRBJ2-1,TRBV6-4,CASSDGTYNEQFF,TGTGCCAGCAGTGACGGGACTTACAATGAGCAGTTCTTC
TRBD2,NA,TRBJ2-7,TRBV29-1,CSVSGLAGNRYEQYF,TGCAGCGTAAGTGGACTAGCGGGAAATCGATACGAGCAGTACTTC
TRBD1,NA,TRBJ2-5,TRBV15,CATSRGQGGETQYF,TGTGCCACCAGCAGGGGACAGGGAGGAGAGACCCAGTACTTC
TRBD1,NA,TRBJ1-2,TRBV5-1,CASSEEQGAYGYTF,TGCGCCAGCAGCGAAGAACAGGGGGCCTATGGCTACACCTTC
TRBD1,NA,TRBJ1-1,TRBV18,CASSPRTLRETGGSNTEAFF,TGTGCCAGCTCACCAAGGACGCTCCGTGAGACAGGGGGTTCGAACACTGAAGCTTTCTTT
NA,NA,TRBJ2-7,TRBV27,CASSFSGQSSYEQYF,TGTGCCAGCAGTTTCTCAGGACAGAGCTCCTACGAGCAGTACTTC
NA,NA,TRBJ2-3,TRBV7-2,CASSGPSTDTQYF,TGTGCCAGCAGCGGACCCAGCACAGATACGCAGTATTTT
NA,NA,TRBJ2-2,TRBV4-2,CASSHRETGELFF,TGTGCCAGCAGTCATCGGGAGACCGGGGAGCTGTTTTTT
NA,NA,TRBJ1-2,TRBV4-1,CASSQEGGGWYGYTF,TGCGCCAGCAGCCAAGAGGGCGGGGGTTGGTATGGCTACACCTTC
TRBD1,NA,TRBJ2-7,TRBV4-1,CASSQTPGQGFIGEQYF,TGCGCCAGCAGCCAGACTCCGGGACAGGGTTTTATAGGGGAGCAGTACTTC
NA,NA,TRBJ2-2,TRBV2,CASGDSQVSGELFF,TGTGCCAGTGGGGACTCCCAAGTAAGCGGGGAGCTGTTTTTT
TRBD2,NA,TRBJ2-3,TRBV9,CASSVGGRALTDTQYF,TGTGCCAGCAGCGTGGGGGGGAGGGCCCTCACAGATACGCAGTATTTT
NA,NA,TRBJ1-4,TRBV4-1,CASQAAMEEKLFF,TGCGCCAGCCAGGCCGCTATGGAGGAAAAACTGTTTTTT
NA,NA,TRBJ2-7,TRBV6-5,CASSYSMGSSYEQYF,TGTGCCAGCAGTTACTCGATGGGGAGCTCCTACGAGCAGTACTTC
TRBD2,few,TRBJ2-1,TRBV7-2,CASSLAPAGGPYNEQFF,TGTGCCAGCAGCTTAGCCCCAGCGGGGGGGCCCTACAATGAGCAGTTCTTC
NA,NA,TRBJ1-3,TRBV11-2,CASSVGLPGLSLSGNTIYF,TGTGCCAGCAGCGTCGGACTGCCGGGCCTCTCTCTCTCTGGAAACACCATATATTTT
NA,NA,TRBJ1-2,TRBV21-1,CASSKKLGPSYGYTF,TGTGCCAGCAGCAAAAAACTGGGCCCAAGCTATGGCTACACCTTC
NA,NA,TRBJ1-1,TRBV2,CASSAQWNTEAFF,TGTGCCAGCAGTGCACAGTGGAACACTGAAGCTTTCTTT
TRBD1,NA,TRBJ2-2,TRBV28,CASRATGTGLTGELFF,TGTGCCAGCAGAGCTACCGGGACAGGGCTCACCGGGGAGCTGTTTTTT
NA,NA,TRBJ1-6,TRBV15,CATSRDEGWSPLHF,TGTGCCACCAGCAGAGATGAGGGGTGGTCACCCCTCCACTTT
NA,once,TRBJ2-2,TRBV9,CASRRTETTGELFF,TGTGCCAGCAGGCGTACCGAGACGACCGGGGAGCTGTTTTTT
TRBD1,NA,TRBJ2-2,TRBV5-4,CASSSGTVTGELFF,TGTGCCAGCAGCTCCGGGACAGTCACCGGGGAGCTGTTTTTT
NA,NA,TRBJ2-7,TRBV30,CAWTTSSYEQYF,TGTGCCTGGACCACAAGCTCCTACGAGCAGTACTTC
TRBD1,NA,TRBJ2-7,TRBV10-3,CAISDRTGGHEQYF,TGTGCCATCAGTGACCGGACAGGGGGACACGAGCAGTACTTC
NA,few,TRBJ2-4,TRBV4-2,CASSQEGAKNIQYF,TGTGCCAGCAGCCAAGAGGGAGCCAAAAACATTCAGTACTTC
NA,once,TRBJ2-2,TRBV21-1,CASVGGGRRTGELFF,TGTGCCAGCGTCGGCGGGGGCCGTCGGACCGGGGAGCTGTTTTTT
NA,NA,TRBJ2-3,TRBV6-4,CASSDSSEVDTQYF,TGTGCCAGCAGTGACTCGTCCGAAGTTGATACGCAGTATTTT
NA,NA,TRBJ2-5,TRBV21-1,CASSNLIGEVETQYF,TGTGCCAGCAGCAACTTGATCGGGGAGGTCGAGACCCAGTACTTC
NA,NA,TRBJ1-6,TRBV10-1,CAGNDRRTYESSYNSPLHF,TGCGCCGGCAACGACAGGCGGACCTACGAATCGTCCTATAATTCACCCCTCCACTTT